The 28 T cell receptor beta chains below come from one sample, sequenced in a study of T cell responses to AZD1222 COVID-19 vaccine. Sequenced by immunoSEQ multiplex PCR; TCRdb stores in-frame clones only, minus some. Found here are about 180,000 clones, 70% to 90% of them singletons; the top ten hold about 0.53%. This material consisted of peripheral blood, taken on day 0 of AZD1222 vaccination. The source of these receptors is an adult in good health.

The chain couples TRBV7-2 to TRBJ1-3; D remains unclear. The CDR3 runs 14 residues. Trimming removed 4 bases at V and 3 bases at J, with 10 bases between. Germline V lookup: CDR1 SGHTA, CDR2 FQGNSA. The CDR3, as DNA: TGTGCCAGCAGCTCTCAGGCTCATGGAAACACCATATATTTT. It is translated as CASSSQAHGNTIYF.

This rearrangement joins TRBV5-6 to TRBJ1-4, with D unresolved. This CDR3 region has 13 residues. The V end was cut by 2 bases, the J end by 4 bases, with 6 bases between. Germline V gene lookup returns CDR1 SGHDT and CDR2 YYEEEE. CDR3: CASSLQYNEKLFF. The CDR3 coding sequence is TGTGCCAGCAGCTTACAGTATAATGAAAAACTGTTTTTT.

This sequence joins TRBV9 and TRBJ2-7; TRBD1 matches 7 bases. The length of the CDR3 is 14 residues. The junction had 7 bases not matched to a gene; V was cut back by 3 bases and J by 4 bases. Germline V CDR1 and CDR2: SGDLS, YYNGEE. The CDR3 DNA sequence: TGTGCCAGCAGCGCTCAGGGGGTAGGGTACGAGCAGTACTTC. It codes for CASSAQGVGYEQYF.

This clone was counted between two and nine times. V usage is TRBV23-1 and J usage is TRBJ1-5, with D possibly being TRBD1 (5 bases). TRBV23-1 is given ORF status, its function remaining uncertain. The V and J ends lost 2 bases and 4 bases respectively, with 18 bases between them. CDR3 size: 17 residues. The CDR3 reads CASSQSLGQGGNQPQHF. The CDR3 nucleotides read TGCGCCAGCAGTCAAAGCTTAGGGCAGGGTGGGAATCAGCCCCAGCATTTT.

DNA of the CDR3: TGTGCCATGAGGGGCAGGAACACTGAAGCTTTCTTT. Its protein product is CAMRGRNTEAFF. The rearrangement links TRBV2 to TRBJ1-1, with D maybe TRBD1 (5 bases). The CDR3 totals 12 residues. Germline CDR1 and CDR2: SNHLY and FYNNEI. Trimming removed 10 bases at V and 1 base at J, with 10 bases between.

The chain combines TRBV2 with TRBJ2-4; 11 bases fit TRBD2. V shed 2 bases, J shed 0 bases, and the junction held 0 bases outside the gene matches. The CDR3 extends over 16 amino acids. The V gene's germline CDR1 is SNHLY and CDR2 FYNNEI. The chain's CDR3 is CASSELAGGAKNIQYF. In DNA, the CDR3 is TGTGCCAGCAGTGAACTAGCGGGGGGAGCCAAAAACATTCAGTACTTC.

This rearrangement joins TRBV29-1 to TRBJ2-7; 10 bases map to TRBD1. The germline V gene encodes CDR1 SQVTM and CDR2 ANQGSEA. CDR3 length: 15 residues. After removal of 4 bases from V and 2 bases from J, the junction contained 8 bases not matched to a gene. The CDR3, as DNA: TGCAGCGTTGTATGGGGGACAGGGGCCACCTACGAGCAGTACTTC. Translated, it gives CSVVWGTGATYEQYF.

The chain uses TRBV2 and TRBJ2-7; possible D gene TRBD2, 6 bases. The CDR3 is 13 amino acids. Trimming left V 8 bases short and J 0 bases short, with 11 bases between. Germline lookup yields CDR1 SNHLY and CDR2 FYNNEI. In DNA, the CDR3 is TGTGCCAGCCAAGGGCGGGGCTCCTACGAGCAGTACTTC. It specifies CASQGRGSYEQYF.

The J gene is TRBJ2-3, the V gene TRBV20-1; D gene unclear. Germline loops: CDR1 DFQATT, CDR2 SNEGSKA (reference sequence). The CDR3 length is 16 residues. The ends were cut back, 3 bases at V and 2 bases at J, with 18 bases in the middle. The CDR3 DNA follows: TGCAGTGCTAGTAGGAACCTACCGGCTAACACAGATACGCAGTATTTT. Residues: CSASRNLPANTDTQYF.

This chain joins TRBV4-3 and TRBJ2-2; TRBD2 agrees at 10 bases. The CDR3 is 16 residues long. Germline V gene data show CDR1 as LGHNA and CDR2 as YSLEER. With 2 bases clipped from V and 1 base from J, the junction kept 1 base outside the gene matches. The CDR3 spells CASSQIAGGNTGELFF. CDR3 nucleotide sequence: TGCGCCAGCAGCCAAATAGCGGGGGGGAACACCGGGGAGCTGTTTTTT.

This clone has a handful of counts. The genes are TRBV2 and TRBJ1-4, with TRBD1 identical over 9 bases. With 6 bases clipped from V and 0 bases from J, the junction kept 5 bases outside the gene matches. CDR3 length: 16 amino acids. Looked up from germline, CDR1 is SNHLY and CDR2 is FYNNEI. CDR3 in DNA: TGTGCCAGCAGCCAACAGGGGGCGGCAACTAATGAAAAACTGTTTTTT. Its translation: CASSQQGAATNEKLFF.

The genes are TRBV6-6 and TRBJ2-1, with D uncertain. This CDR3 spans 14 amino acids. V dropped 8 bases and J dropped 7 bases, with 18 bases sitting between them. Germline CDR1 and CDR2: MNHNY and SVGAGI (reference sequence). As DNA, the CDR3 is TGTGCCAGCTCCGACGGGCGGCCCCGGAATGAGCAGTTCTTC. It codes for CASSDGRPRNEQFF.

Worth noting for this clone: One junction end does not reproduce the germline sequence, and a read error may be involved. The V call is TRBV7-7, the J call TRBJ2-5, with 13 bases identical to TRBD2. This CDR3 has 15 amino acids. The V gene's germline CDR1 is SSHAT and CDR2 FNYEAQ (reference sequence). CDR3 nucleotide sequence: TGTGCTAGCAGCTTAGGACTAGCGGGAGAAAAGACCCAGTACTTC. This gives the protein CASSLGLAGEKTQYF.

The gene calls are TRBV29-1 and TRBJ1-2; D is uncertain. CDR1 is SQVTM, CDR2 ANQGSEA, per germline. Trimming left V 3 bases short and J 8 bases short, with 7 bases between. CDR3 size: 10 residues. The CDR3: CSVDIGGYTF. CDR3 bases: TGCAGCGTTGATATCGGCGGCTACACCTTC. The whole variable domain, filled in from reference TRBV29-1 and TRBJ1-2, reads SAVISQKPSRDICQRGTSLTIQCQVDSQVTMMFWYRQQPGQSLTLIATANQGSEATYESGFVIDKFPISRPNLTFSTLTVSNMSPEDSSIYLCSVDIGGYTFGSGTRLTVV.

The genes are TRBV19 and TRBJ1-5, with D possibly matching TRBD1 (6 bases). CDR1 and CDR2 from the germline V gene are LNHDA and SQIVND (reference sequence). The CDR3 loop spans 18 amino acids. Trimming took off 2 bases at V and 3 bases at J, with 20 bases between the two ends. CDR3 residues: CASSILVQGTYSNQPQHF. For the CDR3, the DNA is TGTGCCAGTAGTATACTAGTCCAGGGGACCTATTCCAATCAGCCCCAGCATTTT.

In its sample, this clone was seen once. V and J are TRBV19 and TRBJ1-1; 10 bases are shared with TRBD1. Germline V lookup: CDR1 LNHDA, CDR2 SQIVND (reference sequence). With V trimmed by 3 bases and J by 4 bases, 2 bases remained unmatched. The CDR3 runs 14 residues. The CDR3 region is CASSIRTGGTEAFF. CDR3 coding DNA: TGTGCCAGTAGTATCCGGACAGGGGGCACTGAAGCTTTCTTT.

DNA of the CDR3: TGTGCCAGTAGTCCCGAGGCGGGAAGGTACGAGCAGTACTTC. It is translated as CASSPEAGRYEQYF. J is TRBJ2-7 and V is TRBV19; a weak D match, TRBD2 (6 bases). The germline gives CDR1 LNHDA, CDR2 SQIVND (reference sequence). This CDR3 is 14 amino acids long. V was shortened by 5 bases and J by 4 bases, with 15 bases between the two germline ends.

The chain recombines TRBV19 with TRBJ2-2; no clear D. Germline CDR1 LNHDA, CDR2 SQIVND (reference sequence). The CDR3 is made up of 13 amino acids. V lost 5 bases, J lost 7 bases, and 11 bases lay in between. The CDR3 nucleotides read TGTGCCAGTAGTGTCTCAGAGAGCGGGGAGCTGTTTTTT. Protein sequence: CASSVSESGELFF.

Regarding this clone: Within the sample, other DNA sequences also encode this same CDR3. V is TRBV6-4 and J is TRBJ2-2, with 8 bases fitting TRBD1. There are 14 residues in the CDR3. Germline-derived CDR1 and CDR2 are MRHNA and SNTAGT. The trim removed 2 bases at V and 5 bases at J, leaving 1 base unmatched. Here the CDR3 DNA reads TGTGCCAGCAGTGACGGACAGGGAACCGGGGAGCTGTTTTTT. This codes for CASSDGQGTGELFF.

The gene calls are TRBV7-8 and TRBJ1-6; D ambiguous. The V gene's germline CDR1 is SGHVS and CDR2 FQNEAQ. V dropped 0 bases and J dropped 8 bases, with 5 bases sitting between them. The CDR3 totals 13 residues. CDR3 coding DNA: TGTGCCAGCAGCTTAGCAAGAGATTCACCCCTCCACTTT. Translating it yields CASSLARDSPLHF.

The J gene is TRBJ2-1, the V gene TRBV7-3; possible D gene TRBD2, 6 bases. Germline lookup yields CDR1 SGHTA and CDR2 FQGTGA. The CDR3 totals 18 residues. Trimming removed 5 bases at V and 8 bases at J, with 28 bases between. CDR3 sequence reads: CASSLGRFEGTLDDEQFF. CDR3 DNA: TGTGCCAGCAGCCTAGGACGATTCGAGGGGACTTTGGATGATGAGCAGTTCTTC.

Points on this clone: Here the CDR3 omits its conserved ending phenylalanine or tryptophan, so a read error is the likely source. No DNA is shown, since the ends of the CDR3 on it are uncertain; the CDR3 is the one TCRdb lists. The chain recombines TRBV21-1 with TRBJ1-3. TRBV21-1 has pseudogene status. The CDR3 length equals 12 residues, ends included. The CDR3 sequence: CASSKARPTVRG.

The rearrangement uses TRBV7-9 and TRBJ1-1, with no clear D. V was shortened by 5 bases and J by 5 bases, with 9 bases between the two germline ends. The germline gives CDR1 SEHNR, CDR2 FQNEAQ (reference sequence). The CDR3 loop spans 12 amino acids. The CDR3 nucleotides read TGTGCCAGCAGCCCATGGGATACTGAAGCTTTCTTT. Its protein is CASSPWDTEAFF.

V is TRBV28 and J is TRBJ1-2; TRBD1 is a possible D gene (5 bases). CDR3 size: 15 residues. V gave up 3 bases and J gave up 4 bases, with 15 bases separating them. The germline V gene has CDR1 MDHEN and CDR2 SYDVKM. The CDR3 spells CASSLGGFEAYGYTF. DNA for the CDR3: TGTGCCAGCAGTTTGGGGGGATTCGAGGCCTATGGCTACACCTTC.

This clone was recorded once. The chain couples TRBV28 to TRBJ1-2, with D perhaps matching TRBD1 (5 bases). CDR1 and CDR2 from the germline V gene are MDHEN and SYDVKM. V was trimmed by 4 bases and J by 5 bases, leaving 17 bases between them. The CDR3 runs to 15 residues. CDR3 DNA sequence: TGTGCCAGCAGTTCCCCCGGGACTACAGGTTATGGCTACACCTTC. This gives the protein CASSSPGTTGYGYTF.

Written as DNA, the CDR3 is TGTGCCAGCTTAACCGGGACAGGAGCGCCGTACTTC. Protein: CASLTGTGAPYF. The chain links TRBV18 to TRBJ2-7; 8 bases are shared with TRBD1. The ends lost 7 bases at V and 12 bases at J; junction bases unmatched: 11. The CDR3 loop spans 12 amino acids. CDR1 KGHSH and CDR2 LQKENI come from the germline V gene. The whole variable domain, filled in from reference TRBV18 and TRBJ2-7, reads NAGVMQNPRHLVRRRGQEARLRCSPMKGHSHVYWYRQLPEEGLKFMVYLQKENIIDESGMPKERFSAEFPKEGPSILRIQQVVRGDSAAYFCASLTGTGAPYFGPGTRLTVT.

This chain uses TRBV27 with TRBJ1-2; D gene ambiguous. V was clipped by 2 bases and J by 3 bases, with 13 bases between them. The CDR3 sequence is 15 residues long. The germline V gene has CDR1 MNHEY and CDR2 SMNVEV (reference sequence). The CDR3 DNA reads as TGTGCCAGCAGTTTACTGGATCCGAAGGACTATGGCTACACCTTC. Translating gives CASSLLDPKDYGYTF.

This sequence joins TRBV7-9 and TRBJ1-2, with D perhaps TRBD1 (5 bases). Germline loops: CDR1 SEHNR, CDR2 FQNEAQ (reference sequence). The ends were cut back, 1 base at V and 0 bases at J, with 9 bases in the middle. The CDR3 loop spans 15 amino acids. CDR3 sequence: CASSLGGEANYGYTF. CDR3 DNA sequence: TGTGCCAGCAGCTTAGGGGGGGAAGCTAACTATGGCTACACCTTC.